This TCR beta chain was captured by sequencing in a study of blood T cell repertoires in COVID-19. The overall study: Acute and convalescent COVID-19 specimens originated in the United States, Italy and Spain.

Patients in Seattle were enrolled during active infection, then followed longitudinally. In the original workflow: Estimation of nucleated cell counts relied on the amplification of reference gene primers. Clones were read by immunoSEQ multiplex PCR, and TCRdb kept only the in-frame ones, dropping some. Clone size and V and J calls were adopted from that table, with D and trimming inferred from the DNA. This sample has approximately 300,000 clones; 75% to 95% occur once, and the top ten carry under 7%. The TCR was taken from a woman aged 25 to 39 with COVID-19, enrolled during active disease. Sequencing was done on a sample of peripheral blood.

CDR3 amino acids: CASGVTVYEQYF. The CDR3 coding sequence is TGTGCCAGCGGGGTGACAGTCTACGAGCAGTACTTC. J is TRBJ2-7 and V is TRBV2; a weak D match, TRBD1 (5 bases). CDR1 is SNHLY, CDR2 FYNNEI, per germline. The CDR3 is 12 amino acids. The V gene lost 8 bases and the J gene lost 3 bases, with 11 bases spanning the gap.